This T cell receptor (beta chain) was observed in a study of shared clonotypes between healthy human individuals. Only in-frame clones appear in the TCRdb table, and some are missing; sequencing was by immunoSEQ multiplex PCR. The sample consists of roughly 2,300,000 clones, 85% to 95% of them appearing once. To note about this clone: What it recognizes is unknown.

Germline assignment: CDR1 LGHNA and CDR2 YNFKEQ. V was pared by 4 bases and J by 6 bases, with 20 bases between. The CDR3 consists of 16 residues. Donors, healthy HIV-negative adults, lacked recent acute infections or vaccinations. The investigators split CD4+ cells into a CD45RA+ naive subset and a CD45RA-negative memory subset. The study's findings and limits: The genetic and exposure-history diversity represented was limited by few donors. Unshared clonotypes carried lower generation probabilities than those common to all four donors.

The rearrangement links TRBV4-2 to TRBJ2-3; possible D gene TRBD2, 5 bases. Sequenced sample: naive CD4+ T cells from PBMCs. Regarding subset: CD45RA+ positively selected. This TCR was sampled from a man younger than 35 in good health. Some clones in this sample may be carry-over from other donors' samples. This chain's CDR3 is CASSPLGLTLADTQYF. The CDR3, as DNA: TGTGCCAGCAGCCCACTAGGGCTAACCTTGGCGGATACGCAGTATTTT.